This is a list of T cell receptor beta chains from one sample in a study of cytomegalovirus exposure and HLA in healthy donors. Using immunoSEQ multiplex PCR, the repertoire was profiled, and TCRdb retains in-frame clones only, with some absent. The sample contains 110,000 or so clones, about 80% of which appear only once. The sample consisted of PBMCs. The receptors here all came from a young woman in good health and CMV-seropositive. CDR3s include the opening cysteine and the closing phenylalanine or tryptophan. D genes are given only for firm matches. Clone size appears in some rows only: once, few, many, or a class for an expanded clone.

cdr3_nt cdr3_aa d_call cdr3_length v_call clone_size j_call
TGTGCCAGCAGCCAAGATGTTAACAGGGGGGCTGTGGATACGCAGTATTTT CASSQDVNRGAVDTQYF TRBD1 17 TRBV4-2 once TRBJ2-3
TGTGCCAGCAGCTTGCGACTAGCGGGGTTGAACACCGGGGAGCTGTTTTTT CASSLRLAGLNTGELFF TRBD2 17 TRBV5-6 - TRBJ2-2
TGCAACGTTGAGACAGGTCCCATCTCTGGAAACACCATATATTTT CNVETGPISGNTIYF - 15 TRBV29-1 - TRBJ1-3
TGCGCCAGCAGCCAATCGACAGGGGGGGGCTATGGCTACACCTTC CASSQSTGGGYGYTF TRBD1 15 TRBV7-3 - TRBJ1-2
TGTGCCAGCAGCTCACGGACTAGTTTTAATGAGCAGTTCTTC CASSSRTSFNEQFF TRBD2 14 TRBV7-2 - TRBJ2-1
TGTGCCACCAGCAGTCCCAGGGCATCCAGCAATCAGCCCCAGCATTTT CATSSPRASSNQPQHF - 16 TRBV15 - TRBJ1-5
TGTGCCAGCAGCTTGTTTCAGGGTGGGTACGAGCAGTACTTC CASSLFQGGYEQYF - 14 TRBV7-8 - TRBJ2-7
TGTGCCAGCAGCGTAGCAATGGGGCCTCAAGGATCACCCCTCCACTTT CASSVAMGPQGSPLHF - 16 TRBV9 - TRBJ1-6
TGTGCCAGCAGCTTCCTCTCAGGGGTCCACGAGCAGTACTTC CASSFLSGVHEQYF - 14 TRBV5-6 few TRBJ2-7
TGCGCCAGCAGGCCCAGGGGGCGCAATGAGCAGTTCTTC CASRPRGRNEQFF TRBD1 13 TRBV5-1 - TRBJ2-1
TGTGCCATCAGTGAAGACAGGACTGGAAACACCATATATTTT CAISEDRTGNTIYF - 14 TRBV10-3 - TRBJ1-3
TGTGCCAGCATTCTAGCGGCCAAGGGGGATACGCAGTATTTT CASILAAKGDTQYF TRBD2 14 TRBV6-8 - TRBJ2-3
TGTGCCATCAGGGGGGACAGTTTCTCCTACAATGAGCAGTTCTTC CAIRGDSFSYNEQFF TRBD1 15 TRBV10-3 - TRBJ2-1
TGCAGCGTTGAGGGTCTAGCGGGAGACCCAGATACGCAGTATTTT CSVEGLAGDPDTQYF TRBD2 15 TRBV29-1 - TRBJ2-3
TGTGCCAGCAGCCATGGGGAGAAGGAGACAGATACGCAGTATTTT CASSHGEKETDTQYF - 15 TRBV4-2 - TRBJ2-3
TGTGCCAGCAGCCAGGGCCAAGGGAGAGGCGACACTGAAGCTTTCTTT CASSQGQGRGDTEAFF - 16 TRBV14 - TRBJ1-1
TGTGCCAGCAGCCCCCAGGGGGGCAATGAAGCTTTCTTT CASSPQGGNEAFF TRBD1 13 TRBV7-9 few TRBJ1-1
TGCGCCAGCAGCCCGCCAGCGGGGGGGTACAATGAGCAGTTCTTC CASSPPAGGYNEQFF TRBD2 15 TRBV4-1 few TRBJ2-1
TGTGCCAGCAGTGAACTCGGGAATTCACCCCTCCACTTT CASSELGNSPLHF - 13 TRBV6-1 few TRBJ1-6
TGTGCCAGCAGCTTTCGCGGGAACTTCTACGAGCAGTACTTC CASSFRGNFYEQYF - 14 TRBV11-1 - TRBJ2-7
TGTGCCAGCAGTTGGCAAACGACGGGGAACACTGAAGCTTTCTTT CASSWQTTGNTEAFF - 15 TRBV6-6 - TRBJ1-1
TGTGCCAGCAGCGTTAGCGGGAGAGACGAGCAGTACTTC CASSVSGRDEQYF TRBD2 13 TRBV9 few TRBJ2-7
TGTGCCAGCAGCAAAGATTCGACGGTGGAGGGTTTTTCCTATAATTCACCCCTCCACTTT CASSKDSTVEGFSYNSPLHF - 20 TRBV21-1 once TRBJ1-6
TGTGCCAGCAGCCAAGATCTAGCGGGAGGGAGCACAGATACGCAGTATTTT CASSQDLAGGSTDTQYF TRBD2 17 TRBV4-2 - TRBJ2-3
TGTGCCTTAGAGGGGGGACGGGCTAGCGGGTACGAGCAGTACTTC CALEGGRASGYEQYF TRBD2 15 TRBV30 few TRBJ2-7
TGCGCCAGCAGCACCGGAGGCGGCGGGAGGGCCTGGGATACGCAGTATTTT CASSTGGGGRAWDTQYF TRBD2 17 TRBV5-1 - TRBJ2-3
TGTGCCTGGAGTTTACTAGCGGGAGGGCCCACCGGGGAGCTGTTTTTT CAWSLLAGGPTGELFF TRBD2 16 TRBV30 - TRBJ2-2
TGTGCCAGCAGCGCTAGTCCGGGGGGAAACACCATATATTTT CASSASPGGNTIYF - 14 TRBV5-4 - TRBJ1-3
TGTGCCAGTAGTGTCGGGTCTCGTAACACTGAAGCTTTCTTT CASSVGSRNTEAFF - 14 TRBV19 - TRBJ1-1
TGTGCCAGCAGCCTGTACCGGTTGACTAGCGGCACTAAGTACACCGGGGAGCTGTTTTTT CASSLYRLTSGTKYTGELFF TRBD2 20 TRBV7-3 - TRBJ2-2
TGTGCCAGCAGCCCGATGCGTAGCGGGAGGGCGGTAGATACGCAGTATTTT CASSPMRSGRAVDTQYF TRBD2 17 TRBV14 - TRBJ2-3
TGCGCCAGCAGTGACCGGGGCACTGAAGCTTTCTTT CASSDRGTEAFF - 12 TRBV5-1 few TRBJ1-1
TGCAGCGCTGGGGAGTCCTCAAGCATCGATGGCTACACCTTC CSAGESSSIDGYTF - 14 TRBV29-1 - TRBJ1-2
TGTGCCAGCAGGCCTTCGGTAGCCCCCCCTTACAATGAGCAGTTCTTC CASRPSVAPPYNEQFF - 16 TRBV11-2 - TRBJ2-1
TGTGCCATCAGTGTTCGCGGGGGAACCTACGAGCAGTACTTC CAISVRGGTYEQYF TRBD2 14 TRBV10-3 - TRBJ2-7
TGTGCCAGCAGCTTATACAGGGCGGGTGTAGGGGAGAAACTGTTTTTT CASSLYRAGVGEKLFF - 16 TRBV5-8 - TRBJ1-4
TGTGCCATCAGTGGAGGACGGGAGAGCTCCTACAATGAGCAGTTCTTC CAISGGRESSYNEQFF - 16 TRBV10-3 - TRBJ2-1
TGCGCCAGCAGCTGGGGGGGGCTGCAAACCTACGAGCAGTACTTC CASSWGGLQTYEQYF - 15 TRBV5-1 - TRBJ2-7
TGTGCCAGCAGTGATGTGGTAGGAAGGTCTGGGACTTTAGCCTACGAGCAGTACTTC CASSDVVGRSGTLAYEQYF - 19 TRBV6-1 - TRBJ2-7
TGTGCCAGCCTGACTGATGACGGGGAGCAGTACTTC CASLTDDGEQYF - 12 TRBV6-1 - TRBJ2-7
TGTGCCAGCAGAGTCGGGGTGGGAACTAATGAAAAACTGTTTTTT CASRVGVGTNEKLFF - 15 TRBV6-5 - TRBJ1-4
TGCGCCAGCAGCGCGGCTTCGCAGGGGGCGCGAGCTGAAGCTTTCTTT CASSAASQGARAEAFF TRBD1 16 TRBV5-1 - TRBJ1-1
TGTGCCTGGAGTGAGCTCGGGACACTTCTATCGCCTGGAAACACCATATATTTT CAWSELGTLLSPGNTIYF - 18 TRBV30 - TRBJ1-3
TGTGCCAGCAGCGTAGGCGGGGGCCTCGTAGGAGAGACCCAGTACTTC CASSVGGGLVGETQYF - 16 TRBV5-4 - TRBJ2-5
TGCGCCAGCAGCCAAGACAGGGACTACTTAGGAAACACCATATATTTT CASSQDRDYLGNTIYF - 16 TRBV4-1 once TRBJ1-3
TGTGCCATCAGTGACCCCCCTCTAGCGGACCAAGAGACCCAGTACTTC CAISDPPLADQETQYF TRBD2 16 TRBV10-3 few TRBJ2-5
TGTGCCAGCAGCCCCCCTGAGGGCAATGAAAAACTGTTTTTT CASSPPEGNEKLFF - 14 TRBV9 - TRBJ1-4
TGTGCCAGCAGTGAGGCCTCGGCGGTAGGACAGGGGGCTCTTGGCTACACCTTC CASSEASAVGQGALGYTF TRBD1 18 TRBV6-1 - TRBJ1-2
TGCGCCAGCACAGGGGTTTGGCGGAACTCCTACGAGCAGTACTTC CASTGVWRNSYEQYF - 15 TRBV5-1 - TRBJ2-7
TGTGCCAGCCCGGGACAGGGAGACGAAAAACTGTTTTTT CASPGQGDEKLFF TRBD1 13 TRBV19 - TRBJ1-4
TGCGCCAGCAGCACGGACAGGGGGTCGGGAGAGACCCAGTACTTC CASSTDRGSGETQYF TRBD1 15 TRBV5-1 - TRBJ2-5
TGTGCCAGCAGCTCACAAAAACAAATGAACACTGAAGCTTTCTTT CASSSQKQMNTEAFF - 15 TRBV11-3 - TRBJ1-1
TGCGCCAGCAGCCTGGGGGTGGGAGGGGATTATTACGAGCAGTACTTC CASSLGVGGDYYEQYF TRBD2 16 TRBV5-1 few TRBJ2-7
TGTGCCAGTAGTATACAGGGTGGCTTTGAGTTCTTC CASSIQGGFEFF - 12 TRBV19 - TRBJ2-1
TGTGCCAGCAGCCGCGTCGCGACAGGGGTTTTCAATGAGCAGTTCTTC CASSRVATGVFNEQFF TRBD1 16 TRBV7-9 once TRBJ2-1